There are a few counts of the clone carrying this T cell receptor beta chain. Its target is not known. The data stem from a study of blood T cells in healthy people across ages. A sample-barcoded 5' primer and a J-beta primer mix were used in a second PCR of roughly 6 to 12 cycles. TCRdb re-derived calls from the 5' RACE reads in MiXCR, one entry per CDR3 protein. This sample has some 690,000 distinct CDR3 sequences; 22% occur once, and the top ten carry roughly 22%. Study-wide points: Among long-lived donors, naive CD4+ cells were more numerous and diversity higher than in aged donors. It was held that the diversity estimates obtained from one million T cells were underestimates. Diversity of TCR beta per million T cells declined in a roughly linear way with age.

Per-sample yields of isolated PBMCs were at least 6.5 million. V lost 7 bases and J 6 bases, leaving 20 bases between the germline ends. Germline values: CDR1 SNHLY, CDR2 FYNNEI. This CDR3 contains 15 residues. This sequence joins TRBV2 and TRBJ2-3; D possibly corresponds to TRBD2 (5 bases). The clonotype originates from a man aged 70-80 years in good health. The sequenced sample was blood. The CDR3 sequence: CASTVNGLADDTQYF. CDR3 nucleotide sequence: TGTGCCAGCACCGTGAACGGACTGGCGGACGATACGCAGTATTTT.